Shown below are 7 T cell receptor beta chains from a single sample sequenced in a study of regulatory T cells in long-lasting Graves disease. According to the study, TCR beta libraries were built with iRepertoire HTBI primers and CDR3-region Arm-PCR. MiXCR, run by TCRdb on the multiplex PCR reads, gives a single entry per CDR3 protein. The sample carries around 240,000 distinct CDR3 sequences, approximately 20% recorded once. Time point meaning: newly diagnosed GD, antithyroid drugs for less than 3 months. The TCR library was made from RNA that had been extracted from PBMCs in TRIzol. In addition, the sample was reused for a study of T cells in Graves' hyperthyroidism and ophthalmopathy.

Material: peripheral blood mononuclear cells (PBMCs), obtained at new diagnosis, from a patient treated with antithyroid drugs. All receptors come from a woman aged 30 to 39 with Graves disease.

This clonotype was seen at least ten times. The chain is built from TRBV5-1 and TRBJ1-1; D not certain. The germline V and J ends were trimmed by 2 bases and 6 bases, with 5 bases remaining between them. The CDR3 totals 11 residues. The germline V gene has CDR1 SGHRS and CDR2 YFSETQ. The CDR3 nucleotides are TGCGCCAGCAGCTTAGGCGCTGAAGCTTTCTTT. Protein product: CASSLGAEAFF.

This clonotype showed up many times. The chain carries TRBV9 and TRBJ2-2; 8 bases are a match to TRBD2. The length of the CDR3 is 17 residues. CDR1 is SGDLS, CDR2 YYNGEE, per germline. V gave up 4 bases and J gave up 0 bases; unmatched junction bases: 8. The CDR3: CASSTPGGTTNTGELFF. The CDR3 region has the DNA TGTGCCAGCAGCACACCGGGGGGGACAACGAACACCGGGGAGCTGTTTTTT.

This clonotype has a count of ten or more. This rearrangement joins TRBV7-8 to TRBJ1-5, with 12 bases identical to TRBD1. The CDR3 covers 15 residues. After removal of 3 bases from V and 11 bases from J, the junction contained 8 bases not matched to a gene. CDR1 is SGHVS and CDR2 is FQNEAQ in the germline V gene. The CDR3 DNA is TGTGCCAGCAGCTTCCGGGACAGGGGGCTCGGAGCCCAGCATTTT. Amino acid sequence: CASSFRDRGLGAQHF.

Details on this clonotype: This probably arose from a read error, given a far larger clone one base away. This rearrangement joins TRBV11-3 to TRBJ2-3; a possible D gene is TRBD1 (5 bases). Looked up from germline, CDR1 is SGHNT and CDR2 is YENEEA. CDR3 length: 13 amino acids. Trimming took 2 bases from V and 4 from J, leaving 7 bases between them. CDR3 region: CASSLQGADTQYF. In DNA form, the CDR3 reads TGTGCCAGCAGCTTACAGGGCGCAGATACGCAGTATTTT.

This clonotype was picked up many times. This chain connects TRBV27 to TRBJ1-2; the match to TRBD1 covers 8 bases. Germline CDR1 and CDR2: MNHEY and SMNVEV (reference sequence). V was clipped by 7 bases and J by 8 bases; unmatched bases: 3. The CDR3 runs 11 residues. The CDR3 here is CASTGGAGYTF. The CDR3 nucleotides are TGTGCCAGCACAGGGGGCGCCGGCTACACCTTC.

This chain links TRBV20-1 with TRBJ1-5; TRBD1 matches 9 bases. Germline trimming cut 3 bases from V and 4 bases from J; bases unmatched to any gene: 4. Germline V lookup: CDR1 DFQATT, CDR2 SNEGSKA (reference sequence). The CDR3 has 14 residues. CDR3 loop: CSARTGGRNQPQHF. CDR3 bases: TGCAGTGCTAGGACAGGGGGACGGAATCAGCCCCAGCATTTT.

CDR3 nucleotides: TGTGCCAGCAGCCCCCAGGGGACAGGGGTTTATATGGCTTTCTTT. Protein product: CASSPQGTGVYMAFF. This rearrangement joins TRBV9 to TRBJ1-1; 10 bases line up with TRBD1. This CDR3 is built from 15 residues. Germline CDR1 and CDR2: SGDLS and YYNGEE. After removal of 4 bases from V and 11 bases from J, the junction contained 14 bases not matched to a gene.